This T cell receptor (beta chain) was documented in a study of blood T cell repertoires in COVID-19. In the authors' methods: Estimates of nucleated cell counts were drawn from the amplification of reference gene primers. Assay: immunoSEQ multiplex PCR; the TCRdb copy retains only in-frame clones and omits some. Clonal size and the V and J genes are those of that table, whereas D and trimming came from the DNA. Here the sample spans 130,000 to 150,000 clones, roughly 83% being singletons. Across 20 to 25 US areas, participants ranged in age from 18 to 89 years. Cohorts were based on clinical histories the participants reported. The CDR3 extends over 13 amino acids. V was shortened by 0 bases and J by 4 bases, with 4 bases between the two germline ends. Looked up from germline, CDR1 is SGHRS and CDR2 is YFSETQ.

The sample taken for sequencing was PBMCs or T cells enriched from blood (not recorded which). V usage is TRBV5-1 and J usage is TRBJ2-2; D not resolved. The TCR comes from a man aged 40-50 years with acute COVID-19. CDR3 bases: TGCGCCAGCAGCTTGGGGAGCACCGGGGAGCTGTTTTTT. It is translated as CASSLGSTGELFF. Supplemented by reference TRBV5-1 and TRBJ2-2, the full variable domain reads KAGVTQTPRYLIKTRGQQVTLSCSPISGHRSVSWYQQTPGQGLQFLFEYFSETQRNKGNFPGRFSGRQFSNSRSEMNVSTLELGDSALYLCASSLGSTGELFFGEGSRLTVL.